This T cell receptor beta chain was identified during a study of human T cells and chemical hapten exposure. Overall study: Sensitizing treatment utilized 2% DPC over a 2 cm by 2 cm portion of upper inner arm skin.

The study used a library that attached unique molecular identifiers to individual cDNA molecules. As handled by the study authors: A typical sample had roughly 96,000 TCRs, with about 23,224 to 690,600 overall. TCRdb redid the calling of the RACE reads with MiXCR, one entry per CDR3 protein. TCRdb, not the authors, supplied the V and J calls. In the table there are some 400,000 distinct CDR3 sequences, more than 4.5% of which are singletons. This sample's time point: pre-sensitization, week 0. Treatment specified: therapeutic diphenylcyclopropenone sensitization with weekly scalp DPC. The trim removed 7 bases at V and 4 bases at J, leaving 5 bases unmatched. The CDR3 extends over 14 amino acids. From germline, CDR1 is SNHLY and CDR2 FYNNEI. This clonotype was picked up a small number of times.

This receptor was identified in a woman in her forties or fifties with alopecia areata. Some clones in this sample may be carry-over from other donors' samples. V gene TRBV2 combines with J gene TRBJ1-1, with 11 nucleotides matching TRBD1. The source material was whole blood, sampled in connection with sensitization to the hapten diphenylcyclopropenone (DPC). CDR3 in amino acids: CASTRTGGLTEAFF. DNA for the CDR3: TGTGCCAGCACCAGGACAGGGGGCCTCACTGAAGCTTTCTTT.